One sample yielded the 32 T cell receptor beta chains listed below, sequenced in a study of a mutant IDH1 vaccine in newly diagnosed glioma (dated by TCRdb to the early 2020s). Their specific antigens are unknown. The time point label of this sample denotes: week 47, end of study. Every vaccine dose consisted of 300 ug of a 20-mer mutant IDH1 peptide in Montanide, administered subcutaneously together with topical imiquimod. The library was prepared using the immunoSEQ multiplex PCR assay. Imported from immuneACCESS, the table was reduced by TCRdb to in-frame sequences with V and J called. These copies leave out some clones; in studies compared against another copy, an unresolved V gene accounts for under half, and the cause of the remainder is not known. This sample is represented by some 57,000 clones; around 80% of them were singletons. The biggest ten clones account for 4% to 5.5% of the sample.

The sample was PBMCs, taken from a glioma patient whose treatment included an IDH1 peptide vaccine. The receptors stem from a woman in her thirties or forties with glioma. Some clones in this sample may be carry-over from other donors' samples.

V gene TRBV19 combines with J gene TRBJ1-1, with 7 positions matching TRBD1. This CDR3 comprises 16 residues. V lost 2 bases, J lost 8 bases, and 14 bases stayed unmatched. The germline V gene has CDR1 LNHDA and CDR2 SQIVND (reference sequence). The CDR3 protein is CASSILGGQPPGEAFF. DNA of the CDR3: TGTGCCAGTAGTATACTGGGGGGACAGCCTCCCGGGGAAGCTTTCTTT.

This clone turned up a few times. The chain recombines TRBV5-4 with TRBJ2-2; D might be TRBD2 (6 bases). CDR1 and CDR2 (germline): SGHNT, YYREEE (reference sequence). The CDR3 extends over 13 amino acids. Trimming shortened V by 4 bases and J by 6 bases, and 10 bases separated the two germline ends. This CDR3 reads CASSLGLPGELFF. As DNA, the CDR3 is TGTGCCAGCAGCCTCGGACTACCCGGGGAGCTGTTTTTT.

The J gene is TRBJ2-6, the V gene TRBV18; 7 bases line up with TRBD1. Germline V lookup: CDR1 KGHSH, CDR2 LQKENI. V was clipped by 3 bases and J by 4 bases; unmatched bases: 9. CDR3 length: 17 residues. CDR3 amino acids: CASSPARQGTGANVLTF. The CDR3 DNA reads TGTGCCAGCTCACCGGCTCGACAGGGAACCGGGGCCAACGTCCTGACTTTC.

The rearrangement uses TRBV5-1 and TRBJ2-2; D possibly corresponds to TRBD1 (5 bases). CDR1 is SGHRS and CDR2 is YFSETQ in the germline V gene. The germline V and J ends were trimmed by 8 bases and 6 bases, with 17 bases remaining between them. This CDR3 region has 14 residues. CDR3 protein: CASEPGGAAGELFF. CDR3 DNA: TGCGCCAGTGAGCCCGGTGGGGCCGCCGGGGAGCTGTTTTTT.

This clone occurred a few times. Here the CDR3 reads CASSDTRHLYEQYF. CDR3 in DNA: TGTGCCAGCAGTGACACGAGACACCTCTACGAGCAGTACTTC. V is TRBV2 and J is TRBJ2-7; D not resolved. Germline V gene lookup returns CDR1 SNHLY and CDR2 FYNNEI. Trimming stripped 3 bases from V and 3 bases from J, with 12 bases between. The CDR3 is 14 residues long.

The genes are TRBV7-2 and TRBJ2-5; D is unresolved. The CDR3 covers 13 residues. V lost 4 bases to trimming and J lost 7 bases, with 13 bases between them. The germline CDR1 and CDR2 sequences are SGHTA and FQGNSA. The CDR3 bases are TGTGCCAGCAGCTCGGACCACTTCGGGACCCAGTACTTC. As protein: CASSSDHFGTQYF.

V gene TRBV5-4 combines with J gene TRBJ1-2; tentative D call: TRBD1 (5 bases). Looked up from germline, CDR1 is SGHNT and CDR2 is YYREEE (reference sequence). The CDR3 has 14 residues. The V end was cut by 0 bases, the J end by 3 bases, with 9 bases between. The CDR3 DNA reads as TGTGCCAGCAGCTTGGGGCAGGGAGACTATGGCTACACCTTC. Translating it yields CASSLGQGDYGYTF.

This chain joins TRBV18 and TRBJ1-5; D remains ambiguous. The CDR3 loop spans 15 amino acids. Trimming took 3 bases from V and 6 from J, leaving 15 bases between them. Looked up from germline, CDR1 is KGHSH and CDR2 is LQKENI. The CDR3 sequence: CASSPQHPAGQPQHF. For the CDR3, the DNA is TGTGCCAGCTCACCGCAGCACCCGGCAGGTCAGCCCCAGCATTTT. The whole variable domain, remainder taken from reference TRBV18 and TRBJ1-5, is NAGVMQNPRHLVRRRGQEARLRCSPMKGHSHVYWYRQLPEEGLKFMVYLQKENIIDESGMPKERFSAEFPKEGPSILRIQQVVRGDSAAYFCASSPQHPAGQPQHFGDGTRLSIL.

The J gene is TRBJ1-1, the V gene TRBV29-1, with D maybe TRBD1 (6 bases). V lost 7 bases, J lost 5 bases, and 14 bases lay in between. This CDR3 contains 12 residues. CDR1 SQVTM and CDR2 ANQGSEA come from the germline V gene. The CDR3 DNA sequence: TGCAGCGCCGCAAGGGGGGGGACTGAAGCTTTCTTT. This translates into CSAARGGTEAFF.

J is TRBJ2-6 and V is TRBV5-1; 11 nucleotides line up with TRBD1. Germline V lookup: CDR1 SGHRS, CDR2 YFSETQ. V lost 5 bases, J lost 4 bases, and 5 bases stayed unmatched. The CDR3 length is 16 residues. Here the CDR3 DNA reads TGCGCCAGCAGGCGGGACAGGGGGTCCGGGGCCAACGTCCTGACTTTC. It yields the protein CASRRDRGSGANVLTF.

CDR3: CASSVLAGGTDTQYF. CDR3 in DNA: TGTGCCAGCAGCGTCTTAGCGGGGGGAACAGATACGCAGTATTTT. The rearrangement links TRBV9 to TRBJ2-3; 10 bases line up with TRBD2. The CDR3 covers 15 residues. The V segment lost 2 bases and the J segment 3 bases; nucleotides outside the gene matches: 3. Germline CDR1 reads SGDLS; CDR2 reads YYNGEE.

V gene TRBV29-1 combines with J gene TRBJ2-7; D unclear. CDR1 and CDR2 (germline): SQVTM, ANQGSEA. The germline V and J ends were trimmed by 4 bases and 3 bases, with 7 bases remaining between them. CDR3 length: 11 residues. CDR3 sequence reads: CSVVSDYEQYF. The DNA for the CDR3 is TGCAGCGTTGTCAGTGACTACGAGCAGTACTTC.

Only one count was recorded for this clone. The CDR3: CASSSAGLGQETQYF. CDR3 bases: TGTGCCAGCAGTTCAGCCGGACTAGGCCAAGAGACCCAGTACTTC. The chain employs TRBV27 and TRBJ2-5; 7 positions match TRBD2. The CDR3 loop spans 15 amino acids. Germline trimming cut 4 bases from V and 1 base from J; bases unmatched to any gene: 6. Germline V gene sequence: CDR1 MNHEY, CDR2 SMNVEV (reference sequence).

This clone has only one observation. The chain has TRBV9 and TRBJ1-1; D perhaps matches TRBD1 (5 bases). Looked up from germline, CDR1 is SGDLS and CDR2 is YYNGEE. This CDR3 contains 14 residues. Trimming cost V 0 bases and J 5 bases, with 11 bases left between them. CDR3: CASSVGSQATEAFF. The CDR3, as DNA: TGTGCCAGCAGCGTAGGGTCACAGGCAACTGAAGCTTTCTTT.

The rearrangement joins TRBV4-3 to TRBJ2-7; D gene uncertain. The CDR3 extends over 13 amino acids. Deletions cut 0 bases from V and 3 bases from J, with 6 bases between. Per the germline V gene, CDR1 is LGHNA and CDR2 is YSLEER. The CDR3 sequence is CASSQDVFYEQYF. CDR3 sequence (DNA): TGCGCCAGCAGCCAAGATGTGTTCTACGAGCAGTACTTC.

The V call is TRBV10-3, the J call TRBJ1-3; D unresolved. The CDR3 extends over 14 amino acids. CDR1 is ENHRY and CDR2 is SYGVKD in the germline V gene. CDR3 nucleotides: TGTGCTACCGCGGGCTCCTTCTCTGGAAACACCATATATTTT. Amino acid sequence: CATAGSFSGNTIYF.

This clone was counted a few times. The chain uses TRBV5-1 and TRBJ2-7, with 7 nucleotides matching TRBD1. Per germline, CDR1 SGHRS and CDR2 YFSETQ. Trimming at V came to 4 bases and at J to 2 bases, leaving 3 bases not matched to a gene. The length of the CDR3 is 13 residues. The DNA of the CDR3 is TGCGCCAGCAGCATGACAGGGCCCTACGAGCAGTACTTC. It translates to CASSMTGPYEQYF. Full variable domain (rest looked up from reference TRBV5-1 and TRBJ2-7): KAGVTQTPRYLIKTRGQQVTLSCSPISGHRSVSWYQQTPGQGLQFLFEYFSETQRNKGNFPGRFSGRQFSNSRSEMNVSTLELGDSALYLCASSMTGPYEQYFGPGTRLTVT.

This clone was recorded once. This chain links TRBV9 with TRBJ1-2, with a possible D match to TRBD1 (5 bases). The CDR3 length is 15 residues. CDR1 SGDLS and CDR2 YYNGEE come from the germline V gene. V was trimmed by 3 bases and J by 4 bases, leaving 16 bases between them. CDR3 loop: CASSGDRDGPYGYTF. The CDR3 coding sequence is TGTGCCAGCAGCGGTGACCGGGACGGTCCCTATGGCTACACCTTC.

This rearrangement joins TRBV19 to TRBJ2-2; TRBD2 matches 8 bases. V was pared by 6 bases and J by 3 bases, with 3 bases of the junction left unmatched. Germline assignment: CDR1 LNHDA and CDR2 SQIVND (reference sequence). The CDR3 totals 14 residues. CDR3 DNA sequence: TGTGCCAGTAGGGGGACTAGTGACACCGGGGAGCTGTTTTTT. Amino acids: CASRGTSDTGELFF.

The chain employs TRBV5-1 and TRBJ1-2; D unresolved. This CDR3 comprises 13 residues. Germline V lookup: CDR1 SGHRS, CDR2 YFSETQ. Trimming left V 0 bases short and J 7 bases short, with 10 bases between. CDR3 residues: CASSLDRYGGYTF. The CDR3 nucleotides read TGCGCCAGCAGCTTGGACCGGTACGGTGGCTACACCTTC. Filled out from reference TRBV5-1 and TRBJ1-2, the complete variable domain reads KAGVTQTPRYLIKTRGQQVTLSCSPISGHRSVSWYQQTPGQGLQFLFEYFSETQRNKGNFPGRFSGRQFSNSRSEMNVSTLELGDSALYLCASSLDRYGGYTFGSGTRLTVV.

This clone qualifies as medium-sized. The rearrangement joins TRBV6-1 to TRBJ2-3, with 10 bases identical to TRBD2. The CDR3 covers 15 residues. Germline loops: CDR1 MNHNS, CDR2 SASEGT. V shed 2 bases and J 4 bases; nucleotides not matched to a gene: 3. The CDR3 DNA reads as TGTGCCAGCAGTGAAAAGCGGGGGGGCCCAGATACGCAGTATTTT. This translates into CASSEKRGGPDTQYF.

The genes are TRBV13 and TRBJ1-3; perhaps TRBD1 as D (5 bases). The germline CDR1 and CDR2 sequences are PRHDT and FYEKMQ (reference sequence). The CDR3 extends over 16 amino acids. Trimming left V 4 bases short and J 0 bases short, with 13 bases between. CDR3 DNA: TGTGCCAGCAGCTCCCCCGTAGGGGACTCTGGAAACACCATATATTTT. Amino acids: CASSSPVGDSGNTIYF. Combining the CDR3 with reference TRBV13 and TRBJ1-3 gives the whole variable domain AAGVIQSPRHLIKEKRETATLKCYPIPRHDTVYWYQQGPGQDPQFLISFYEKMQSDKGSIPDRFSAQQFSDYHSELNMSSLELGDSALYFCASSSPVGDSGNTIYFGEGSWLTVV.

The chain employs TRBV9 and TRBJ2-2; D call uncertain. Trimming cost V 2 bases and J 2 bases, with 10 bases left between them. CDR3 length: 15 amino acids. CDR1 and CDR2 (germline): SGDLS, YYNGEE. The CDR3 sequence is CASSVGQRNTGELFF. In DNA, the CDR3 is TGTGCCAGCAGCGTGGGTCAGAGAAACACCGGGGAGCTGTTTTTT.

This clone was found a few times. The chain has TRBV19 and TRBJ1-2; D not resolved. Trimming took off 4 bases at V and 4 bases at J, with 13 bases between the two ends. This CDR3 contains 14 residues. The germline gives CDR1 LNHDA, CDR2 SQIVND (reference sequence). This chain's CDR3 is CASSKQPLSYGYTF. The CDR3 DNA sequence: TGTGCCAGTAGTAAACAGCCCCTATCCTATGGCTACACCTTC.

V gene TRBV5-1 combines with J gene TRBJ2-1, with D unresolved. Germline V gene lookup returns CDR1 SGHRS and CDR2 YFSETQ. V shed 0 bases and J shed 2 bases, with 15 bases lying between them. The CDR3 length is 17 residues. This CDR3 is CASSLAANGITYNEQFF. The CDR3 DNA follows: TGCGCCAGCAGCTTGGCCGCTAACGGTATAACCTACAATGAGCAGTTCTTC. The entire variable domain, with the rest obtained from reference TRBV5-1 and TRBJ2-1, is as follows: KAGVTQTPRYLIKTRGQQVTLSCSPISGHRSVSWYQQTPGQGLQFLFEYFSETQRNKGNFPGRFSGRQFSNSRSEMNVSTLELGDSALYLCASSLAANGITYNEQFFGPGTRLTVL.

The chain is built from TRBV6-5 and TRBJ2-7; D may be TRBD1 (5 bases). The CDR3 runs to 13 residues. CDR1 MNHEY and CDR2 SVGAGI come from the germline V gene. V gave up 2 bases and J gave up 5 bases, with 10 bases separating them. The CDR3 DNA reads TGTGCCAGCAGTTACAGAGAACAGGACGAGCAGTACTTC. It specifies CASSYREQDEQYF.

The chain uses TRBV6-1 and TRBJ2-7, with 7 bases identical to TRBD2. Looked up from germline, CDR1 is MNHNS and CDR2 is SASEGT. The CDR3 totals 15 residues. Trimming took 2 bases from V and 2 from J; bases not matched to a gene: 6. CDR3 amino acids: CASSESGGRAYEQYF. For the CDR3, the DNA is TGTGCCAGCAGTGAAAGCGGAGGGAGGGCCTACGAGCAGTACTTC.

The V call is TRBV30, the J call TRBJ1-4; D gene ambiguous. The V and J ends lost 5 bases and 3 bases respectively, with 13 bases between them. There are 14 residues in the CDR3. Germline V CDR1 and CDR2: GTSNPN, SVGIG (reference sequence). The CDR3 DNA follows: TGTGCCTGGGGGTTAGGGAATTCTAATGAAAAACTGTTTTTT. Residues: CAWGLGNSNEKLFF. Complete variable domain (other parts from reference TRBV30 and TRBJ1-4): SQTIHQWPATLVQPVGSPLSLECTVEGTSNPNLYWYRQAAGRGLQLLFYSVGIGQISSEVPQNLSASRPQDRQFILSSKKLLLSDSGFYLCAWGLGNSNEKLFFGSGTQLSVL.

The chain combines TRBV20-1 with TRBJ2-7; no reliable D call. This CDR3 contains 9 residues. CDR1 and CDR2 (germline): DFQATT, SNEGSKA (reference sequence). The V gene lost 7 bases and the J gene lost 3 bases, with 4 bases spanning the gap. This CDR3 reads CSGSYEQYF. The CDR3 DNA reads TGCAGTGGGAGCTACGAGCAGTACTTC.

The chain recombines TRBV6-5 with TRBJ2-7, with 7 nucleotides matching TRBD1. Germline lookup yields CDR1 MNHEY and CDR2 SVGAGI. The V segment lost 5 bases and the J segment 5 bases; nucleotides outside the gene matches: 9. The CDR3 extends over 14 amino acids. The chain's CDR3 is CASSDRVEANEQYF. CDR3 coding DNA: TGTGCCAGCAGTGACAGGGTGGAAGCCAACGAGCAGTACTTC.

V usage is TRBV13 and J usage is TRBJ2-5, with 15 bases that match TRBD2. With 3 bases clipped from V and 5 bases from J, the junction kept 7 bases outside the gene matches. The CDR3 has 17 amino acids. CDR1 PRHDT and CDR2 FYEKMQ come from the germline V gene (reference sequence). The CDR3, as DNA: TGTGCCAGCAGCTTTGGGACTAGCGGGGGGCCCCGGGAGACCCAGTACTTC. This gives the protein CASSFGTSGGPRETQYF.

V and J are TRBV18 and TRBJ2-7; 7 bases agree with TRBD1. Germline CDR1 KGHSH, CDR2 LQKENI. V lost 0 bases and J lost 5; bases outside the gene matches: 7. This CDR3 is 15 amino acids long. DNA of the CDR3: TGTGCCAGCTCACCACCCCGGGACAGCCCCCACGAGCAGTACTTC. Translated, it gives CASSPPRDSPHEQYF.